The T cell receptor (beta chain) under discussion was sequenced for a study of T cells in Graves' hyperthyroidism and ophthalmopathy. The sample holds a few counts of this clonotype. The trim removed 8 bases at V and 1 base at J, leaving 11 bases unmatched. This CDR3 has 15 residues. Germline values: CDR1 DFQATT, CDR2 SNEGSKA (reference sequence). RNA transcripts were the template for amplifying TCR beta CDR3 regions. Using the HTBI primer set, a first-round RT-PCR was run on the TCR CDR3. From the multiplex PCR reads, TCRdb called clonotypes with MiXCR, one entry per CDR3 protein. The table includes a few hundred thousand distinct CDR3 sequences, 20% to 30% detected once.

The sequenced material came from blood. This clonotype was sampled from a man aged 50 to 60 with Graves' hyperthyroidism. V gene TRBV20-1 combines with J gene TRBJ2-7; 10 nucleotides match TRBD1. The CDR3 region has the DNA TGCAGTCTACTCGTCGGGACAGGGGTTTCCTACGAGCAGTACTTC. Protein product: CSLLVGTGVSYEQYF.